A single T cell receptor (beta chain) is shown here with its context. The trim removed 7 bases at V and 4 bases at J, leaving 8 bases unmatched. This CDR3 spans 15 amino acids. Germline loops: CDR1 SEHNR, CDR2 FQNEAQ (reference sequence). The data derive from a study of T cell changes during pregnancy in multiple sclerosis. Here immunoSEQ multiplex PCR was the method, and the copy in TCRdb shows in-frame clones only, minus some. The sample includes about 59,000 clones, approximately 90% of them seen just once. Sequencing used peripheral blood, obtained in the second trimester of pregnancy. The chain joins TRBV7-9 to TRBJ2-2; 8 bases match TRBD2. This sequence was found in a female donor with multiple sclerosis, enrolled in a pregnancy study. CDR3 in DNA: TGTGCCAGCATCGGGGGGGGTTATCTCACCGGGGAGCTGTTTTTT. Protein product: CASIGGGYLTGELFF.